These T cell receptor beta chains were read from a single sample in a study of T cell repertoires in ileal Crohn's disease. The table came from immunoSEQ multiplex PCR; TCRdb's copy has only in-frame clones and leaves some out. Of some 17,000 clones in the sample, around 88% were seen once. Sequencing was performed on ileal tissue. The receptors stem from an adult with Crohn's disease. CDR3s include the opening cysteine and the closing phenylalanine or tryptophan. A D gene is named only where the DNA matches it firmly. The listing skips clone size in some rows; elsewhere it reads once, few, many or a size class.

size: NA
V: TRBV2
D: TRBD2
J: TRBJ2-3
DNA: TGTGCCATCGGGACTAGGTGGGCTACAGATACGCAGTATTTT
CDR3: CAIGTRWATDTQYF

size: NA
V: TRBV19
D: NA
J: TRBJ1-2
DNA: TGTGCCAGTAGTCCGATGGACAGCGATAACTATGGCTACACCTTC
CDR3: CASSPMDSDNYGYTF

size: NA
V: TRBV27
D: TRBD2
J: TRBJ2-5
DNA: TGTGCCAGCAGTTCCATCGGGACTAGCGGACTCCAGTATACCCAGTACTTC
CDR3: CASSSIGTSGLQYTQYF

size: NA
V: TRBV6-6
D: NA
J: TRBJ2-7
DNA: TGTGCCAGCAAAGTAGAGAAGCGGATCTCCTACGAGCAGTACTTC
CDR3: CASKVEKRISYEQYF

size: few
V: TRBV4-1
D: NA
J: TRBJ2-6
DNA: TGCGCCAGCAGCCAAGGAAAGCTCCTCTCTGGGGCCAACGTCCTGACTTTC
CDR3: CASSQGKLLSGANVLTF

size: NA
V: TRBV9
D: NA
J: TRBJ2-1
DNA: TGTGCCAGCAGCGTAGGTGCGGCGGGCGATGAGCAGTTCTTC
CDR3: CASSVGAAGDEQFF

size: NA
V: TRBV30
D: NA
J: TRBJ1-2
DNA: TGTGCCACGTCGGGAGGGGCACATGGCTACACCTTC
CDR3: CATSGGAHGYTF

size: few
V: TRBV6-5
D: NA
J: TRBJ2-2
DNA: TGTGCCAGCAGACCCACAGGGTGGAGCACCGGGGAGCTGTTTTTT
CDR3: CASRPTGWSTGELFF

size: few
V: TRBV7-9
D: TRBD1
J: TRBJ2-6
DNA: TGTGCCAGCAGCTTGGGACAGGGTTTTTTAGGGGCCAACGTCCTGACTTTC
CDR3: CASSLGQGFLGANVLTF

size: NA
V: TRBV27
D: NA
J: TRBJ1-4
DNA: TGTGCCAGCACGCAGCCCGGGGTCCTGAATGAAAAACTGTTTTTT
CDR3: CASTQPGVLNEKLFF

size: NA
V: TRBV5-4
D: NA
J: TRBJ1-2
DNA: TGTGCCAGCAGCTTGAAAGGGGACTATGGCTACACCTTC
CDR3: CASSLKGDYGYTF

size: NA
V: TRBV29-1
D: NA
J: TRBJ2-7
DNA: TGCAGCGTTGAAGACAGGGAATCCTACGAGCAGTACTTC
CDR3: CSVEDRESYEQYF

size: NA
V: TRBV29-1
D: NA
J: TRBJ1-4
DNA: TGCAGCGTTGCAGGGAATGAAAAACTGTTTTTT
CDR3: CSVAGNEKLFF

size: NA
V: TRBV19
D: NA
J: TRBJ2-1
DNA: TGTGCCAGTAGTATAGCGGGAGCCTACAATGAGCAGTTCTTC
CDR3: CASSIAGAYNEQFF

size: NA
V: TRBV4-2
D: TRBD2
J: TRBJ2-7
DNA: TGTGCCAGCAGCCAAGGTCCGGGACTAGCGGGAATTTTGCGCGAGCAGTACTTC
CDR3: CASSQGPGLAGILREQYF

size: NA
V: TRBV6-1
D: NA
J: TRBJ2-5
DNA: TGTGCCAGCACCATGGTGTACGGCGGAGCGGAGACCCAGTACTTC
CDR3: CASTMVYGGAETQYF

size: NA
V: TRBV2
D: NA
J: TRBJ1-5
DNA: TGTGCCAGCAGTGAAAGCCCCCGAGGAACGCAGCCCCAGCATTTT
CDR3: CASSESPRGTQPQHF

size: NA
V: TRBV4-1
D: NA
J: TRBJ2-2
DNA: TGCGCCAGCAGCCGGGACGGGAGCGTCAACACCGGGGAGCTGTTTTTT
CDR3: CASSRDGSVNTGELFF

size: NA
V: TRBV5-1
D: TRBD1
J: TRBJ2-5
DNA: TGCGCCAGCAGCACCTGGACAGGGCTGGGGACCCAGTACTTC
CDR3: CASSTWTGLGTQYF

size: NA
V: TRBV5-1
D: NA
J: TRBJ2-7
DNA: TGCGCCAGCAGCTTGAACTCTTGGTCCCCCGGCTCCTACGAGCAGTACTTC
CDR3: CASSLNSWSPGSYEQYF

size: NA
V: TRBV6-1
D: TRBD1
J: TRBJ1-2
DNA: TGTGCCAGCATCGACCCGGGACAGGTTTTGGGCTACACCTTC
CDR3: CASIDPGQVLGYTF

size: NA
V: TRBV12-5
D: NA
J: TRBJ1-5
DNA: TGTGCTAGTAGTCCACAGGGAAGTCAGCCCCAGCATTTT
CDR3: CASSPQGSQPQHF

size: NA
V: TRBV30
D: NA
J: TRBJ1-3
DNA: TGTGCCTGGAGTGAGACACACTCTGGAAACACCATATATTTT
CDR3: CAWSETHSGNTIYF

size: NA
V: TRBV14
D: TRBD2
J: TRBJ2-3
DNA: TGTGCCAGCAGCCGGACTAGCGGGAGATTCAGAGATACGCAGTATTTT
CDR3: CASSRTSGRFRDTQYF

size: NA
V: TRBV30
D: NA
J: TRBJ1-2
DNA: TGTGCCTGGACTATAGGGGGGGTTAACTATGGCTACACCTTC
CDR3: CAWTIGGVNYGYTF

size: NA
V: TRBV9
D: NA
J: TRBJ1-1
DNA: TGTGCCAGCAGCGTAGCAGGGAACACTGAAGCTTTCTTT
CDR3: CASSVAGNTEAFF

size: NA
V: TRBV6-6
D: NA
J: TRBJ1-5
DNA: TGTGCCAGCAGTTATCAGGGGCAAGGCAATCAGCCCCAGCATTTT
CDR3: CASSYQGQGNQPQHF

size: NA
V: TRBV5-5
D: NA
J: TRBJ2-7
DNA: TGTGCCAGCGGAAACCCCGGGACAAGAAACTCCTACGAGCAGTACTTC
CDR3: CASGNPGTRNSYEQYF

size: NA
V: TRBV30
D: TRBD1
J: TRBJ1-3
DNA: TGTGCCTCGACGATGAGGGGACAGACGAGCTCTGGAAACACCATATATTTT
CDR3: CASTMRGQTSSGNTIYF

size: NA
V: TRBV25-1
D: NA
J: TRBJ2-7
DNA: TGTGCCAGTTCCGCCGCGAACGAGCAGTACTTC
CDR3: CASSAANEQYF

size: once
V: TRBV5-1
D: TRBD1
J: TRBJ2-7
DNA: TGCGCCAGCAGCGCGACAGGGCCTCCCCACGAGCAGTACTTC
CDR3: CASSATGPPHEQYF

size: once
V: TRBV5-1
D: TRBD2
J: TRBJ2-3
DNA: TGCGCCAGCAGCCTATTAGCGGGAGGGCTGGCAGATACGCAGTATTTT
CDR3: CASSLLAGGLADTQYF

size: NA
V: TRBV18
D: NA
J: TRBJ2-7
DNA: TGTGCCAGCTCACCACCGTCGGAGGGTTGGGAGCAGTACTTC
CDR3: CASSPPSEGWEQYF

size: NA
V: TRBV4-2
D: TRBD1
J: TRBJ2-7
DNA: TGTGCCAGCAGCCCTCACATCCGGGACAGGGGGTCGGGTGTGAACTTC
CDR3: CASSPHIRDRGSGVNF

size: NA
V: TRBV9
D: TRBD1
J: TRBJ2-1
DNA: TGTGCCAGCAGCGCCCGGACAGGGGGCAGGGACAATGAGCAGTTCTTC
CDR3: CASSARTGGRDNEQFF

size: NA
V: TRBV7-3
D: NA
J: TRBJ2-1
DNA: TGTGCCAGCAGCTTAGACAACTACAATGAGCAGTTCTTC
CDR3: CASSLDNYNEQFF

size: NA
V: TRBV7-2
D: TRBD2
J: TRBJ2-3
DNA: TGTGCCAGCAGCTTATTAGCGGGCCTGGGGGCAGATACGCAGTATTTT
CDR3: CASSLLAGLGADTQYF

size: NA
V: TRBV6-1
D: TRBD1
J: TRBJ2-2
DNA: TGTGCCAGCAGGCGACAGGGGGAGGCCGGGGAGCTGTTTTTT
CDR3: CASRRQGEAGELFF

size: NA
V: TRBV29-1
D: NA
J: TRBJ2-2
DNA: TGCAGCGTTGCACAGGAAACCGGGGAGCTGTTTTTT
CDR3: CSVAQETGELFF

size: NA
V: TRBV7-9
D: NA
J: TRBJ2-1
DNA: TGTGCCAGCAGCTCCGGTTCGAGCCTATACAATGAGCAGTTCTTC
CDR3: CASSSGSSLYNEQFF

size: NA
V: TRBV2
D: NA
J: TRBJ2-5
DNA: TGTGCCAGCAGTCCGCGGGAGACCCAGTACTTC
CDR3: CASSPRETQYF

size: NA
V: TRBV27
D: NA
J: TRBJ1-2
DNA: TGTGCCAGCAGTCCCTCCGGGGGAACCTATGGCTACACCTTC
CDR3: CASSPSGGTYGYTF

size: NA
V: TRBV30
D: NA
J: TRBJ1-1
DNA: TGTGCCTGGAACAGGCCGCCTCAGGGGCCTTTTGAAGCTTTCTTT
CDR3: CAWNRPPQGPFEAFF

size: few
V: TRBV1
D: NA
J: TRBJ2-1
DNA: TGCACCAGCGTACCCGGGACTACCGATCACAATGAGCAGTTCTTC
CDR3: CTSVPGTTDHNEQFF

size: NA
V: TRBV7-3
D: TRBD2
J: TRBJ2-5
DNA: TGTGCCAGCAGCTTAGGCCCAGCGGGAGGGAGGGAGACCCAGTACTTC
CDR3: CASSLGPAGGRETQYF

size: large
V: TRBV5-1
D: TRBD1
J: TRBJ2-2
DNA: TGCGCCAGCAGCTTGCAGGGACAGGGTCGCACCGGGGAGCTGTTTTTT
CDR3: CASSLQGQGRTGELFF

size: few
V: TRBV19
D: TRBD1
J: TRBJ1-2
DNA: TGTGCCAGTAGTATTACTCCGGGACAGGCCTATGGCTACACCTTC
CDR3: CASSITPGQAYGYTF

size: NA
V: TRBV19
D: TRBD2
J: TRBJ2-2
DNA: TGTGCCAGTAGTACTAGGGGACCCGGGACTAGCGGGAGGCCCACCGGGGAGCTGTTTTTT
CDR3: CASSTRGPGTSGRPTGELFF

size: NA
V: TRBV2
D: TRBD1
J: TRBJ1-4
DNA: TGTGCCAGCAGTGAAGCGGGACAGGGAGAGAAACTGTTTTTT
CDR3: CASSEAGQGEKLFF

size: NA
V: TRBV2
D: NA
J: TRBJ2-3
DNA: TGTGCCAGCAGTCTTGCGACTACCACAGATACGCAGTATTTT
CDR3: CASSLATTTDTQYF

size: NA
V: TRBV11-3
D: TRBD1
J: TRBJ2-7
DNA: TGTGCCAGCAGCATACAGGGGTCCTACGAGCAGTACTTC
CDR3: CASSIQGSYEQYF

size: few
V: TRBV5-5
D: NA
J: TRBJ2-2
DNA: TGTGCCAGCAGGCTGATAAGCTTGAACACCGGGGAGCTGTTTTTT
CDR3: CASRLISLNTGELFF